The 27 T cell receptor beta chains below were found in one sample sequenced in a study of blood T cell repertoires in COVID-19. The data were produced by immunoSEQ multiplex PCR, yet TCRdb's version contains in-frame clones alone and is incomplete. Here the sample spans 150,000 to 200,000 clones, around four fifths being singletons. Sequencing was done on a sample of peripheral blood. These receptor sequences come from a woman of 80 years or more with COVID-19, enrolled during active disease.

The chain is built from TRBV5-1 and TRBJ1-1; 9 bases fit TRBD1. This CDR3 has 15 residues. V shed 4 bases and J 9 bases; nucleotides not matched to a gene: 13. Germline CDR1 is SGHRS and CDR2 is YFSETQ. CDR3 sequence (DNA): TGCGCCAGCAGCCTAAGGACAGGGGCCGCAGGGAAAGCTTTCTTT. This gives the protein CASSLRTGAAGKAFF.

V and J are TRBV12-3 or TRBV12-4 and TRBJ1-5, with D maybe TRBD1 (6 bases). V dropped 5 bases and J dropped 15 bases, with 20 bases sitting between them. This CDR3 spans 13 amino acids. CDR3 protein: CASSLPPHRERHF. The CDR3 coding sequence is TGTGCCAGCAGTCTTCCACCTCACAGGGAGCGGCATTTT.

The chain recombines TRBV12-2 with TRBJ1-5; the D segment call TRBD1 is taken from the table without a DNA check. TRBV12-2 is labeled a pseudogene. The length of the CDR3 is 14 residues. CDR3 DNA: TGTGCAAGTCGCTCCCGGAGGGGGCACCAGCCCCAGCATTTT. Translated, it gives CASRSRRGHQPQHF.

The chain couples TRBV5-8 to TRBJ2-2; D is possibly TRBD1 (7 bases). In germline, CDR1 is SGHTS, CDR2 YDEGEE. The CDR3 length is 15 residues. Trimming took off 8 bases at V and 0 bases at J, with 14 bases between the two ends. The CDR3: CARAAGGTNTGELFF. The DNA of the CDR3 is TGTGCCAGAGCCGCAGGGGGGACGAACACCGGGGAGCTGTTTTTT.

The rearrangement joins TRBV19 to TRBJ1-1, with 7 positions matching TRBD1. J gave up 4 bases and V 7 bases, and 12 bases lay outside the gene matches. This CDR3 is built from 15 residues. Germline V gives CDR1 LNHDA, CDR2 SQIVND (reference sequence). CDR3 loop: CASTPVDRLGTEAFF. Written as DNA, the CDR3 is TGTGCCAGTACTCCAGTGGACAGGCTGGGCACTGAAGCTTTCTTT.

The V gene is TRBV6-5, the J gene TRBJ1-3; D gene unclear. The germline CDR1 and CDR2 sequences are MNHEY and SVGAGI. This CDR3 region has 13 residues. The V end was cut by 7 bases, the J end by 0 bases, with 7 bases between. This CDR3 is CASTSSSGNTIYF. In DNA, the CDR3 is TGTGCCAGCACTTCGAGCTCTGGAAACACCATATATTTT.

This clone was seen a single time. The CDR3 loop is CASSFGGAGGYTF. CDR3 DNA sequence: TGTGCCAGCAGTTTCGGGGGGGCGGGTGGCTACACCTTC. This sequence joins TRBV27 and TRBJ1-2, with D tentatively TRBD1 (6 bases). V lost 3 bases, J lost 7 bases, and 12 bases lay in between. The V gene's germline CDR1 is MNHEY and CDR2 SMNVEV (reference sequence). This CDR3 has 13 amino acids.

The rearrangement joins TRBV5-1 to TRBJ2-5; the match to TRBD1 covers 7 bases. Germline CDR1 and CDR2: SGHRS and YFSETQ. With V trimmed by 2 bases and J by 2 bases, 3 bases remained unmatched. The CDR3 consists of 14 residues. The CDR3 nucleotides read TGCGCCAGCAGCTTTGGGACAGCTCAAGAGACCCAGTACTTC. It yields the protein CASSFGTAQETQYF.

The chain joins TRBV5-4 to TRBJ2-7, with D maybe TRBD2 (6 bases). The CDR3 has 14 amino acids. Trimming took off 10 bases at V and 3 bases at J, with 20 bases between the two ends. In germline, CDR1 is SGHNT, CDR2 YYREEE (reference sequence). CDR3 DNA sequence: TGTGCCTCTAGCTTGATGGCGGGAAACTACGAGCAGTACTTC. Its translation: CASSLMAGNYEQYF. Full variable domain (rest looked up from reference TRBV5-4 and TRBJ2-7): ETGVTQSPTHLIKTRGQQVTLRCSSQSGHNTVSWYQQALGQGPQFIFQYYREEENGRGNFPPRFSGLQFPNYSSELNVNALELDDSALYLCASSLMAGNYEQYFGPGTRLTVT.

The chain has TRBV5-1 and TRBJ2-3; 9 bases map to TRBD1. Germline V gene data show CDR1 as SGHRS and CDR2 as YFSETQ. Trimming removed 2 bases from V and 0 bases from J; junction bases left unmatched: 4. The CDR3 totals 16 residues. CDR3 coding DNA: TGCGCCAGCAGCTTACCGACAGGGGGGAGCACAGATACGCAGTATTTT. It codes for CASSLPTGGSTDTQYF.

The V gene is TRBV7-2, the J gene TRBJ1-2; D may be TRBD1 (5 bases). V was shortened by 1 base and J by 6 bases, with 18 bases between the two germline ends. CDR3 length: 16 residues. CDR1 SGHTA and CDR2 FQGNSA come from the germline V gene. The CDR3 spells CASSLGDGGNVHGYTF. The CDR3 DNA reads TGTGCCAGCAGCTTAGGGGACGGAGGGAACGTACATGGCTACACCTTC.

The chain links TRBV5-8 to TRBJ1-1; D is unclear. Germline V gene sequence: CDR1 SGHTS, CDR2 YDEGEE. Trimming pared 0 bases from V and 0 bases from J, leaving 15 bases between. The CDR3 sequence is 17 residues long. CDR3 sequence: CASSLGSVFVMNTEAFF. The CDR3 DNA is TGTGCCAGCAGCTTGGGGTCAGTATTTGTGATGAACACTGAAGCTTTCTTT.

This chain joins TRBV2 and TRBJ1-5, with 7 bases lining up with TRBD1. From germline, CDR1 is SNHLY and CDR2 FYNNEI. V shed 3 bases, J shed 4 bases, and the junction held 6 bases outside the gene matches. The CDR3 runs to 15 residues. CDR3 DNA: TGTGCCAGCAGTGACGCGGGACAGAGAAATCAGCCCCAGCATTTT. It specifies CASSDAGQRNQPQHF. Full variable domain (missing parts from reference TRBV2 and TRBJ1-5): EPEVTQTPSHQVTQMGQEVILRCVPISNHLYFYWYRQILGQKVEFLVSFYNNEISEKSEIFDDQFSVERPDGSNFTLKIRSTKLEDSAMYFCASSDAGQRNQPQHFGDGTRLSIL.

J is TRBJ1-3 and V is TRBV7-8, with 9 positions matching TRBD1. The CDR3 has 16 residues. Germline lookup yields CDR1 SGHVS and CDR2 FQNEAQ. J lost 4 bases, V lost 1 base, and 5 bases had no gene match. Written as DNA, the CDR3 is TGTGCCAGCAGCTTAGGGGACAGGGCGGCCGGAAACACCATATATTTT. It is translated as CASSLGDRAAGNTIYF.

The V and J genes are TRBV9 and TRBJ2-7, with D possibly TRBD2 on 7 matching bases. Per the germline V gene, CDR1 is SGDLS and CDR2 is YYNGEE. The CDR3 extends over 16 amino acids. V gave up 4 bases and J gave up 1 base, with 18 bases separating them. The CDR3 reads CASSRGGGVESYEQYF. DNA for the CDR3: TGTGCCAGCAGCAGAGGGGGAGGGGTTGAGTCCTACGAGCAGTACTTC.

The chain uses TRBV10-2 and TRBJ2-1; a possible D gene is TRBD2 (6 bases). The CDR3 spans 13 residues. The germline V gene encodes CDR1 WSHSY and CDR2 SAAADI. V lost 8 bases to trimming and J lost 3 bases, with 11 bases between them. The CDR3 DNA reads as TGCGCCAGCCAAGGGACTGGCTACAATGAGCAGTTCTTC. It yields the protein CASQGTGYNEQFF.

This sequence joins TRBV20-1 and TRBJ2-7; 7 positions match TRBD1. Trimming removed 3 bases from V and 3 bases from J; junction bases left unmatched: 14. The length of the CDR3 is 16 residues. CDR1 and CDR2 from the germline V gene are DFQATT and SNEGSKA (reference sequence). The CDR3 reads CSASSGTGAQFYEQYF. CDR3 nucleotide sequence: TGCAGTGCTAGTTCGGGAACAGGGGCCCAATTCTACGAGCAGTACTTC.

This rearrangement joins TRBV5-6 to TRBJ1-2; a weak D match, TRBD1 (6 bases). Per the germline V gene, CDR1 is SGHDT and CDR2 is YYEEEE. V lost 4 bases, J lost 7 bases, and 17 bases lay in between. This CDR3 is built from 14 residues. The CDR3 region is CASSPGHQRGGYTF. The DNA of the CDR3 is TGTGCCAGCAGCCCGGGACACCAAAGGGGTGGCTACACCTTC.

The chain carries TRBV7-3 and TRBJ1-2; 10 nucleotides align to TRBD1. V was pared by 3 bases and J by 6 bases, with 1 base of the junction left unmatched. The CDR3 is made up of 13 amino acids. Germline V gene lookup returns CDR1 SGHTA and CDR2 FQGTGA. The CDR3 region has the DNA TGTGCCAGCAGCTTGGGGACAGGGGATGGCTACACCTTC. It specifies CASSLGTGDGYTF. Full variable domain (remainder filled in from reference TRBV7-3 and TRBJ1-2): GAGVSQTPSNKVTEKGKYVELRCDPISGHTALYWYRQSLGQGPEFLIYFQGTGAADDSGLPNDRFFAVRPEGSVSTLKIQRTERGDSAVYLCASSLGTGDGYTFGSGTRLTVV.

The rearrangement links TRBV5-1 to TRBJ2-1, with TRBD2 matching 11 bases. The CDR3 contains 16 residues. Germline CDR1 is SGHRS and CDR2 is YFSETQ. J gave up 8 bases and V 1 base, and 8 bases lay outside the gene matches. The CDR3, as DNA: TGCGCCAGCAGCTTGTGGGTGACTAGCGGGAAGTATGAGCAGTTCTTC. Amino acid sequence: CASSLWVTSGKYEQFF.

The chain couples TRBV5-1 to TRBJ2-5; 9 positions match TRBD1. The CDR3 is 16 residues long. The germline V gene has CDR1 SGHRS and CDR2 YFSETQ. J was trimmed by 4 bases and V by 4 bases; bases with no gene match: 11. CDR3 protein: CASSKTGGAGAETQYF. In nucleotides, the CDR3 is TGCGCCAGCAGCAAAACAGGGGGCGCGGGAGCAGAGACCCAGTACTTC.

The gene calls are TRBV5-4 and TRBJ2-7; TRBD2 matches 9 bases. Germline assignment: CDR1 SGHNT and CDR2 YYREEE (reference sequence). V shed 6 bases and J 5 bases; nucleotides not matched to a gene: 24. This CDR3 spans 19 amino acids. The DNA for the CDR3 is TGTGCCAGCACTTTGGGAGGGAAGGGGCTAGCGGGAAAGGAGAACGAGCAGTACTTC. Translation gives CASTLGGKGLAGKENEQYF.

In this sample, this clone turned up once. V usage is TRBV11-2 and J usage is TRBJ2-7; TRBD2 aligns across 9 bases. Germline V lookup: CDR1 SGHAT, CDR2 FQNNGV. This CDR3 has 15 residues. Germline trimming cut 3 bases from V and 0 bases from J; bases unmatched to any gene: 3. CDR3 amino acids: CASSLGLADSYEQYF. DNA of the CDR3: TGTGCCAGCAGCTTGGGACTAGCTGACTCCTACGAGCAGTACTTC. Supplemented by reference TRBV11-2 and TRBJ2-7, the full variable domain reads EAGVAQSPRYKIIEKRQSVAFWCNPISGHATLYWYQQILGQGPKLLIQFQNNGVVDDSQLPKDRFSAERLKGVDSTLKIQPAKLEDSAVYLCASSLGLADSYEQYFGPGTRLTVT.

The genes are TRBV18 and TRBJ2-7; D remains unclear. Per germline, CDR1 KGHSH and CDR2 LQKENI. Trimming took off 2 bases at V and 2 bases at J, with 10 bases between the two ends. The CDR3 has 14 amino acids. The CDR3, as DNA: TGTGCCAGCTCACCAGTCTTGAGTGCCTACGAGCAGTACTTC. Amino acids: CASSPVLSAYEQYF.

The chain joins TRBV2 to TRBJ1-5, with D perhaps TRBD1 (5 bases). CDR1 and CDR2 (germline): SNHLY, FYNNEI. The CDR3 covers 14 residues. The V end was cut by 5 bases, the J end by 9 bases, with 17 bases between. CDR3 in amino acids: CASSQEQVLLPQHF. CDR3 DNA sequence: TGTGCCAGCAGTCAAGAACAGGTCCTGTTGCCCCAGCATTTT. Complete variable domain (other parts from reference TRBV2 and TRBJ1-5): EPEVTQTPSHQVTQMGQEVILRCVPISNHLYFYWYRQILGQKVEFLVSFYNNEISEKSEIFDDQFSVERPDGSNFTLKIRSTKLEDSAMYFCASSQEQVLLPQHFGDGTRLSIL.

The chain recombines TRBV5-1 with TRBJ2-5, with a tentative D call TRBD2 (5 bases). The V end was cut by 1 base, the J end by 0 bases, with 7 bases between. CDR3 length: 14 residues. The germline V gene has CDR1 SGHRS and CDR2 YFSETQ. The CDR3 DNA reads as TGCGCCAGCAGCTTGCGAGGGAACCAAGAGACCCAGTACTTC. Translating gives CASSLRGNQETQYF.

The chain links TRBV28 to TRBJ2-7, with 9 bases matching TRBD1. This CDR3 has 15 residues. Germline CDR1 is MDHEN and CDR2 is SYDVKM. The V segment lost 6 bases and the J segment 3 bases; nucleotides outside the gene matches: 9. In DNA, the CDR3 is TGTGCCAGCAGCCCCGGGGGGACAGGGCGCTACGAGCAGTACTTC. This sequence encodes CASSPGGTGRYEQYF.